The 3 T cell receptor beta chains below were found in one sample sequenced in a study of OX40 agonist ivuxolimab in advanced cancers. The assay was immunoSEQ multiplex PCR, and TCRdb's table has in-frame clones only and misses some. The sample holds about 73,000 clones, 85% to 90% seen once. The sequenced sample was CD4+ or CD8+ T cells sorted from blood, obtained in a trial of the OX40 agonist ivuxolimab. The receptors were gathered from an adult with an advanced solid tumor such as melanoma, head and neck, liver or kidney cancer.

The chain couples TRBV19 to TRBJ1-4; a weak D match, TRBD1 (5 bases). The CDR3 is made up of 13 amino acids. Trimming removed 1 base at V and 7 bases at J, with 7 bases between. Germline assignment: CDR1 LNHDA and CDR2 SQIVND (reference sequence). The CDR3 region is CASSIVRGEKLFF. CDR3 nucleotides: TGTGCCAGTAGTATAGTAAGGGGTGAAAAACTGTTTTTT.

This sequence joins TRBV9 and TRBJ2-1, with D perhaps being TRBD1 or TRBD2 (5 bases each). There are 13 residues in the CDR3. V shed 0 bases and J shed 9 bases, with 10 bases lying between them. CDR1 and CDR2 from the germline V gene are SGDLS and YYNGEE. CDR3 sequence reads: CASSVDGTGEQFF. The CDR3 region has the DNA TGTGCCAGCAGCGTAGATGGGACGGGTGAGCAGTTCTTC.

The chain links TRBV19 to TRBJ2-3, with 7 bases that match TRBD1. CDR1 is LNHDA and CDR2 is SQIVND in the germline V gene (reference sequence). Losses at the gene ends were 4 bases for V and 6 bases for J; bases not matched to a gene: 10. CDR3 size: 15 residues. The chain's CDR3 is CASSSRDSPHDTQYF. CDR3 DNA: TGTGCCAGTAGTAGCCGGGACAGTCCACACGATACGCAGTATTTT.